The clone carrying this TCR beta chain showed up just once. Its antigen is not known. Generated by immunoSEQ multiplex PCR, the TCRdb table keeps only in-frame clones and is missing some. The table shows about 110,000 clones, with over 85% occurring only once. These data belong to a study of graft-versus-host responses after intestinal transplantation. Study background: Recipients across the board were started on anti-thymocyte globulin induction, then kept on tacrolimus and steroids for about 3 years. Study-level results: Recipient marrow harbored GvH clones, some of which surfaced first in ileum or blood.

The CDR3 has 14 amino acids. V was clipped by 3 bases and J by 5 bases, with 14 bases between them. Germline V gene sequence: CDR1 MNHEY, CDR2 SMNVEV (reference sequence). The source of this sequence is a human donor who received an intestinal transplant. This sample comprised unstimulated CD8+ T cells sorted from spleen or lymph node cells, obtained before intestinal transplant. V gene TRBV27 combines with J gene TRBJ2-7; tentative D call: TRBD2 (5 bases). The CDR3 is CASSLGSKGDEQYF. CDR3 DNA: TGTGCCAGCAGTTTGGGGAGCAAGGGCGACGAGCAGTACTTC.